This TCR beta chain was sequenced in a study of T cells in Graves' hyperthyroidism and ophthalmopathy. TCR beta CDR3 sequences were amplified from RNA transcripts. First-round RT-PCR of the TCR CDR3 relied on the HTBI primer set. TCRdb reprocessed the multiplex PCR reads with MiXCR, giving one entry per CDR3 protein. The sample shows 300,000 to 350,000 distinct CDR3 sequences, 18% of them seen only once. Newly diagnosed hyperthyroidism patients aged 18 to 65 years had disease lasting under 2 months. Diagnostic decisions used clinical symptoms, serum thyroxine and TRAb, thyroid ultrasound and orbital computed tomography. Study observations and caveats: Ophthalmopathy was model-predicted a median roughly six months pre-onset. Expanded thyroid clonotypes (above 0.001) were mostly also found in blood.

This clonotype was seen ten or more times. Its antigen is unidentified. Sample: blood. This sequence was found in a woman aged 50 to 65 with Graves' hyperthyroidism.

CDR3 in DNA: TGTGCCAGCAGTTTGGCTAGCGGCTACGAGCAGTACTTC. This sequence encodes CASSLASGYEQYF. V is TRBV12-3 or TRBV12-4 and J is TRBJ2-7; TRBD2 matches 7 bases. This CDR3 contains 13 residues. The J segment lost 3 bases and the V segment lost 3 bases, leaving 2 bases of the junction unmatched.